This T cell receptor (beta chain) was captured in a study of beta chain features in type 1 diabetes. Study results and caveats: TCRB rearrangement may or may not be influenced by HLA type; here this remained unresolved. Among all four CD4+ subsets, Type 1 diabetes patients had TCRB CDR3s that were moderately but significantly shorter.

CD4+ naive, central memory, regulatory and stem cell-like memory subsets were isolated by sorting on CD45RO/CCR7/CD25/CD127/CD95/CD27. As concerns this clone: Its antigen remains unknown.

All of the isolated RNA was reverse transcribed, so expressed TCRB transcripts were sequenced. Assay used: immunoSEQ multiplex PCR; TCRdb lists only in-frame clones, some missing. The sample has almost 350,000 clones; about a tenth are singletons. Sequenced sample: central memory CD4+ T cells from blood. This receptor was identified in a man in his thirties or forties with type 1 diabetes.

For the CDR3, the DNA is TGCGCCAGCAGCGCCGGGACGGTGAACACTGAAGCTTTCTTT. Translating gives CASSAGTVNTEAFF. The chain uses TRBV5-1 and TRBJ1-1; the D gene is possibly TRBD1 (5 bases). Trimming took off 4 bases at V and 0 bases at J, with 10 bases between the two ends. The CDR3 contains 14 residues. Per the germline V gene, CDR1 is SGHRS and CDR2 is YFSETQ.